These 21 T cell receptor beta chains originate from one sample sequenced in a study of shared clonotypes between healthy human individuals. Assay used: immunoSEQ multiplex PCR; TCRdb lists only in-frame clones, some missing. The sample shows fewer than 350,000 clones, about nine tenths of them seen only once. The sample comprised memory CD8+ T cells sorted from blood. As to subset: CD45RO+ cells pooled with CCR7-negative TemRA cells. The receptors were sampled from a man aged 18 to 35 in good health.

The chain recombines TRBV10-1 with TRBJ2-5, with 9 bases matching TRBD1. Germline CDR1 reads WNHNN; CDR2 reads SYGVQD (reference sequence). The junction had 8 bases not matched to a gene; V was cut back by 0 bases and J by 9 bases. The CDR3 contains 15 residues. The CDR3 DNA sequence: TGCGCCAGCAGTGAGTCGCCGGGACAGGGAGTGGCCCAGTACTTC. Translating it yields CASSESPGQGVAQYF.

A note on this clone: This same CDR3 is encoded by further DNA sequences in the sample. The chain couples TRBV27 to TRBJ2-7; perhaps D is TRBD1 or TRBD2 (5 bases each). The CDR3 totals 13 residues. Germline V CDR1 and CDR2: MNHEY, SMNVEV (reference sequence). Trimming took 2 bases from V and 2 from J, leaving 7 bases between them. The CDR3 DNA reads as TGTGCCAGCAGTTTAGGGACGGCCTACGAGCAGTACTTC. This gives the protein CASSLGTAYEQYF.

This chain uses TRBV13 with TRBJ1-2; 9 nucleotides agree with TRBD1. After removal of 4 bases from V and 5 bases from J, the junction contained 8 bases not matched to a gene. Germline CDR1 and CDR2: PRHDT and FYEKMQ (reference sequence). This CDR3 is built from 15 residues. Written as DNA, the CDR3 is TGTGCCAGCAGCTCCAGAACAGGGGGCTGGTATGGCTACACCTTC. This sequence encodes CASSSRTGGWYGYTF.

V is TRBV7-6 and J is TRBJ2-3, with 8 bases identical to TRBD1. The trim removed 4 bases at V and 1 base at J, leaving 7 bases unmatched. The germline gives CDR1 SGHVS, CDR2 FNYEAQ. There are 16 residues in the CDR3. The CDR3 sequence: CASSSRGLTGTDTQYF. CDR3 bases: TGTGCCAGCAGCTCCAGGGGGCTGACGGGCACAGATACGCAGTATTTT.

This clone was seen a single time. CDR3 in amino acids: CASSPGLADTYEQYF. For the CDR3, the DNA is TGTGCCAGCAGTCCGGGACTAGCGGACACCTACGAGCAGTACTTC. The V and J genes are TRBV27 and TRBJ2-7, with 11 positions matching TRBD2. Germline trimming cut 5 bases from V and 2 bases from J; bases unmatched to any gene: 5. The CDR3 extends over 15 amino acids. Germline CDR1 and CDR2: MNHEY and SMNVEV (reference sequence).

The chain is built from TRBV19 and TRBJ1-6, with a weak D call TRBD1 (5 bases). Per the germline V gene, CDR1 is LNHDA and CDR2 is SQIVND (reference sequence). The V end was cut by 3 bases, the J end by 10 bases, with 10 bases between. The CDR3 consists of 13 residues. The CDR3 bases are TGTGCCAGTAGTATGGGGGGTCTATCACCCCTCCACTTT. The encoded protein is CASSMGGLSPLHF.

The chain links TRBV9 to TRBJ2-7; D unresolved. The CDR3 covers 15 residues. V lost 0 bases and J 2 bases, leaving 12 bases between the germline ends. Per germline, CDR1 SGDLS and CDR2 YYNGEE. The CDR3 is CASSVAFGITYEQYF. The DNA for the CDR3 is TGTGCCAGCAGCGTAGCTTTCGGCATTACCTACGAGCAGTACTTC.

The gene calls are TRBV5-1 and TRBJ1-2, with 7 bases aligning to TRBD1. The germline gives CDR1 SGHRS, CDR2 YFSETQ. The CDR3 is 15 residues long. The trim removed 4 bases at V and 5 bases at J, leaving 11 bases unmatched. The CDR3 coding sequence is TGCGCCAGCAGCATCCTCCGACAGGGAGGGTATGGCTACACCTTC. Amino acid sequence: CASSILRQGGYGYTF.

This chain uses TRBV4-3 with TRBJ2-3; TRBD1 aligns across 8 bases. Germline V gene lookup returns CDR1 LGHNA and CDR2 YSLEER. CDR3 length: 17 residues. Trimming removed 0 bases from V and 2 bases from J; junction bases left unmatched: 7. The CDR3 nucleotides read TGCGCCAGCAGCCAAGATCCCGGACAGGGACCCACAGATACGCAGTATTTT. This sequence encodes CASSQDPGQGPTDTQYF.

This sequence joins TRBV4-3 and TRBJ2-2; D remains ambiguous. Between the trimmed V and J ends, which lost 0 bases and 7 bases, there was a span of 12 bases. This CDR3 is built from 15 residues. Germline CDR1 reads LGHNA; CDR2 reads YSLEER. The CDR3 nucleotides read TGCGCCAGCAGCCAAGAGTGGGTGGGTGACGGGGAGCTGTTTTTT. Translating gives CASSQEWVGDGELFF.

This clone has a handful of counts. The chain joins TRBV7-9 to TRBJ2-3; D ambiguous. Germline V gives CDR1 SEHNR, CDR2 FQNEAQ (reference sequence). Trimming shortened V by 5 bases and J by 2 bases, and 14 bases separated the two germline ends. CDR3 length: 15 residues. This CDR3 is CASSPTVSYTDTQYF. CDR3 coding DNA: TGTGCCAGCAGCCCTACGGTTTCCTACACAGATACGCAGTATTTT.

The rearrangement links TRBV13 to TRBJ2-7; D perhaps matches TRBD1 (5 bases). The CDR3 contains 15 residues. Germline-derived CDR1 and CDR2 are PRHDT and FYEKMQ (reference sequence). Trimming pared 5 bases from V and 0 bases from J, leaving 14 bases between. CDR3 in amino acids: CASSGWGEVSYEQYF. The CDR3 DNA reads TGTGCCAGCAGCGGATGGGGCGAGGTCTCCTACGAGCAGTACTTC.

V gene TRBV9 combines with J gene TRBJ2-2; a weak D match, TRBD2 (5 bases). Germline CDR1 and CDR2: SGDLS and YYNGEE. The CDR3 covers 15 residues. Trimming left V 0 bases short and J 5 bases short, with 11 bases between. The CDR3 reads CASSVEDGDTGELFF. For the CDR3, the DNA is TGTGCCAGCAGCGTAGAAGACGGGGATACCGGGGAGCTGTTTTTT.

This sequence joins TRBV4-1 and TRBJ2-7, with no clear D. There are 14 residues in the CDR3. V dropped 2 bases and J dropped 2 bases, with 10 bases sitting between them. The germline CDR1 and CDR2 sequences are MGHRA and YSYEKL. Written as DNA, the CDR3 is TGCGCCAGCAGCCAACAGGACCTAACCTACGAGCAGTACTTC. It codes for CASSQQDLTYEQYF.

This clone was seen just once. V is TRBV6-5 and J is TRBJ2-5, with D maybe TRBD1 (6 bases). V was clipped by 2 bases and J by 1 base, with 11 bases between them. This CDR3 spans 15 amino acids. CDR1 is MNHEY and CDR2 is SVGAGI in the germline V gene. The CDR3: CASSYTGTPQETQYF. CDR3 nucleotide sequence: TGTGCCAGCAGTTACACGGGGACACCCCAAGAGACCCAGTACTTC.

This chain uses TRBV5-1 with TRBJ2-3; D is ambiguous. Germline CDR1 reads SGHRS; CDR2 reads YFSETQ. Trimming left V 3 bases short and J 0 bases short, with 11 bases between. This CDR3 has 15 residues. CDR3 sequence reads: CASSSSTPSTDTQYF. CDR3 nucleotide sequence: TGCGCCAGCAGCTCCAGTACCCCTAGCACAGATACGCAGTATTTT.

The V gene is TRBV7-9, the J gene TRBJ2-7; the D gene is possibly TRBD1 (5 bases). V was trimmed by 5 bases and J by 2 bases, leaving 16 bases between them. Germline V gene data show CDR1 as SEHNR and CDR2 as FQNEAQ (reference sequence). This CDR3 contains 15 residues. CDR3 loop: CASSPSRTTTYEQYF. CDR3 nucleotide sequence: TGTGCCAGCAGCCCCTCCAGGACAACAACCTACGAGCAGTACTTC.

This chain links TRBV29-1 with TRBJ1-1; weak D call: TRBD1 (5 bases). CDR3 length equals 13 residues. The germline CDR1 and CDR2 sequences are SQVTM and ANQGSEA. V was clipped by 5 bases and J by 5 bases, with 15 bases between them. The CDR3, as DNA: TGCAGCGTTCCCAGGGCCTGGGGAACTGAAGCTTTCTTT. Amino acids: CSVPRAWGTEAFF.

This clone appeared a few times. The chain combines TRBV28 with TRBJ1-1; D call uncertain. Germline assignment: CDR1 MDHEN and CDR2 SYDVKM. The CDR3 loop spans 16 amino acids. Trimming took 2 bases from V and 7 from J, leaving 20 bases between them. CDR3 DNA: TGTGCCAGCAGTTTACGTCAGGATGGGGTTGCTGGTGAAGCTTTCTTT. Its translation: CASSLRQDGVAGEAFF.

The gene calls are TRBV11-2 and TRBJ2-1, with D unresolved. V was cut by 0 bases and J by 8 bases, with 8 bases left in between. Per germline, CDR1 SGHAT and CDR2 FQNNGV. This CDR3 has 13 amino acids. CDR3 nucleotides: TGTGCCAGCAGCTTAGATCCCAACCATGAGCAGTTCTTC. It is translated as CASSLDPNHEQFF. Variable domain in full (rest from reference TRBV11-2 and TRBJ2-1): EAGVAQSPRYKIIEKRQSVAFWCNPISGHATLYWYQQILGQGPKLLIQFQNNGVVDDSQLPKDRFSAERLKGVDSTLKIQPAKLEDSAVYLCASSLDPNHEQFFGPGTRLTVL.

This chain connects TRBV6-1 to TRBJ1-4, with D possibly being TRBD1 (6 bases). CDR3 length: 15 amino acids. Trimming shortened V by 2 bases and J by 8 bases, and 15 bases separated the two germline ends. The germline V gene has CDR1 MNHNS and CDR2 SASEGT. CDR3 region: CASSELGGAGEKLFF. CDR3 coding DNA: TGTGCCAGCAGTGAATTAGGGGGAGCTGGGGAAAAACTGTTTTTT.